This T cell receptor beta chain was sequenced during a study of blood T cell repertoires in COVID-19. As for the study in general: There were acute and convalescent COVID-19 samples, and they came from the United States, Italy and Spain. PBMCs, B-cell-depleted T cells, or T cells provided the cDNA or gDNA that made up the material.

How the authors handled the data: The assay estimated nucleated cells by amplifying reference gene primers. Sequencing used immunoSEQ multiplex PCR; TCRdb keeps in-frame clones, though not all of them. For V, J and clone size, that table is used; D and trimming come from the DNA. This table holds about 100,000 clones, about 80% found once. The CDR3 contains 16 residues. Germline V gene lookup returns CDR1 SGHDN and CDR2 FVKESK. V lost 2 bases to trimming and J lost 1 base; unmatched junction nucleotides: 4. The material sequenced was peripheral blood. The chain carries TRBV14 and TRBJ1-2, with 10 bases matching TRBD1. The clonotype comes from a man in his 70s with active or convalescent COVID-19. The CDR3 DNA is TGTGCCAGCAGCCAAATGACAGGGGGCCTTAACTATGGCTACACCTTC. Its protein product is CASSQMTGGLNYGYTF.